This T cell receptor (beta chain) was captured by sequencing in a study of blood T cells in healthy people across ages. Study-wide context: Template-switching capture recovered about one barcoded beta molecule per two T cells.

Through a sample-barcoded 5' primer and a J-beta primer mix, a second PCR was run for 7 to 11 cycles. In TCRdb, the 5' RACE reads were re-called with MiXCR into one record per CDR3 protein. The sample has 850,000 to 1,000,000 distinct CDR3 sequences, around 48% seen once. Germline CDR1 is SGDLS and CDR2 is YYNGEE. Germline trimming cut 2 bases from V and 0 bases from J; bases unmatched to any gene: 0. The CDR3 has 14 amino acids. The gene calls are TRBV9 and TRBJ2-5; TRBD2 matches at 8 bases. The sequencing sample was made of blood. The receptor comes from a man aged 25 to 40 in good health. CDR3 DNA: TGTGCCAGCAGCGTGACTAGCGACCAAGAGACCCAGTACTTC. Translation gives CASSVTSDQETQYF. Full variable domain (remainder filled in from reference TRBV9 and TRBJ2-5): DSGVTQTPKHLITATGQRVTLRCSPRSGDLSVYWYQQSLDQGLQFLIQYYNGEERAKGNILERFSAQQFPDLHSELNLSSLELGDSALYFCASSVTSDQETQYFGPGTRLLVL.